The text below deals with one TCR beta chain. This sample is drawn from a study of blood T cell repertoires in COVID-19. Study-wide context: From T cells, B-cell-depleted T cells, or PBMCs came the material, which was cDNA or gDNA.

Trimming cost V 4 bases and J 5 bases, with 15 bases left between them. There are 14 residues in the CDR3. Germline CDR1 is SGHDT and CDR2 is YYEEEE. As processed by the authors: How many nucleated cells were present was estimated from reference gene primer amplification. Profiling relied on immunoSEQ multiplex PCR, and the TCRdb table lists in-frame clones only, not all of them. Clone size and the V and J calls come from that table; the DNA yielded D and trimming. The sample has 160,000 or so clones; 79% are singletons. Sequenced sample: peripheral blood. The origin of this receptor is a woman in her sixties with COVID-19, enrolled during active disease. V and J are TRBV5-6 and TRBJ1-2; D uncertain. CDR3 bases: TGTGCCAGCAGCCGAGGAACGAATTCATATGGCTACACCTTC. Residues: CASSRGTNSYGYTF.